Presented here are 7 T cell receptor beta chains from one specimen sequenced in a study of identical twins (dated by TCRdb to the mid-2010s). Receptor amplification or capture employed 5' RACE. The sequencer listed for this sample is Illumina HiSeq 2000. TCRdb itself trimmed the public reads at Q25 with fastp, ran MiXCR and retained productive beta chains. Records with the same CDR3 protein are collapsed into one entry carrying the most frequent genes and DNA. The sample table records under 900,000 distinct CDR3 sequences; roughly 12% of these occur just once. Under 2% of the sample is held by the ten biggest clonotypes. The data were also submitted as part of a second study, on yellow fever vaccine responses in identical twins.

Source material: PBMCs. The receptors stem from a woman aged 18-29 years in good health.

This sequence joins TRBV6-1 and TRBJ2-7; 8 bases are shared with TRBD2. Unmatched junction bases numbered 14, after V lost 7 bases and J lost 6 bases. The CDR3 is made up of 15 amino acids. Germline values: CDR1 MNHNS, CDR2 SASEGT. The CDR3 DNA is TGTGCCAGCACCAACCGGGGGGCGGGGGGATTCGAGCAGTACTTC. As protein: CASTNRGAGGFEQYF.

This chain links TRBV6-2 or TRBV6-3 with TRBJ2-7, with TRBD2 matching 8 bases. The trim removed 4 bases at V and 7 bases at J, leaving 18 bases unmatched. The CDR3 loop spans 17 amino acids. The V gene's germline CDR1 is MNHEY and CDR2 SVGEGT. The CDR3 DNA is TGTGCCAGCAGTTCCATGTTGGCGGGGGGCCCCCCGGGGGAGCAGTACGTC. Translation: CASSSMLAGGPPGEQYV.

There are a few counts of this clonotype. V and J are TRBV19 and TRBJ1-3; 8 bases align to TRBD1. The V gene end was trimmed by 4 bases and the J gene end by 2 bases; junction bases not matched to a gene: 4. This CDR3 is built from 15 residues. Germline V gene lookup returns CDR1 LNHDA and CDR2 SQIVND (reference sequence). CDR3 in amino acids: CASSTGQGTGNTIYF. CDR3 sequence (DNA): TGTGCCAGTAGTACAGGACAGGGAACTGGAAACACCATATATTTT.

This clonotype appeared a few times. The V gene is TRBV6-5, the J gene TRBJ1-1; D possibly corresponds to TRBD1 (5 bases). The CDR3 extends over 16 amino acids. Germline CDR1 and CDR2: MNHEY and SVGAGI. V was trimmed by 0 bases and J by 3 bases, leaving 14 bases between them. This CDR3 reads CASSYSSRGGDTEAFF. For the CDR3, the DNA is TGTGCCAGCAGTTACTCCTCGCGGGGCGGGGACACTGAAGCTTTCTTT.

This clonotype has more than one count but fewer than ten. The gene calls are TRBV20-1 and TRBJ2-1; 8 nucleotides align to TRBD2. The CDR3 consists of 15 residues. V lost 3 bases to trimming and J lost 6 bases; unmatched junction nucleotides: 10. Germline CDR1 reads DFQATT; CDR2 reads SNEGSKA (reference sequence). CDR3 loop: CSARKSLAGFNEQFF. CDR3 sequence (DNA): TGCAGTGCTAGGAAGAGCCTAGCGGGCTTCAATGAGCAGTTCTTC.

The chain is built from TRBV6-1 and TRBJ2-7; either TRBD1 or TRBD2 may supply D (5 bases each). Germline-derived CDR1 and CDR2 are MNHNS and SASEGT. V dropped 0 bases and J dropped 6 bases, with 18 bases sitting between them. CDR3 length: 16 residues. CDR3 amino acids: CASSEARRGPRGEQYV. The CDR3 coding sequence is TGTGCCAGCAGTGAAGCGCGTAGGGGCCCGAGGGGCGAGCAGTACGTC.

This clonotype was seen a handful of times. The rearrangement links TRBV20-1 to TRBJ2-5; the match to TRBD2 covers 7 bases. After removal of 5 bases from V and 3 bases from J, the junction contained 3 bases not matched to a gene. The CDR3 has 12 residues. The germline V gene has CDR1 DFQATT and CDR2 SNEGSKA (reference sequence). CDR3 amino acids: CSASAGEETQYF. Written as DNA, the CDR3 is TGCAGTGCTTCGGCGGGGGAAGAGACCCAGTACTTC.